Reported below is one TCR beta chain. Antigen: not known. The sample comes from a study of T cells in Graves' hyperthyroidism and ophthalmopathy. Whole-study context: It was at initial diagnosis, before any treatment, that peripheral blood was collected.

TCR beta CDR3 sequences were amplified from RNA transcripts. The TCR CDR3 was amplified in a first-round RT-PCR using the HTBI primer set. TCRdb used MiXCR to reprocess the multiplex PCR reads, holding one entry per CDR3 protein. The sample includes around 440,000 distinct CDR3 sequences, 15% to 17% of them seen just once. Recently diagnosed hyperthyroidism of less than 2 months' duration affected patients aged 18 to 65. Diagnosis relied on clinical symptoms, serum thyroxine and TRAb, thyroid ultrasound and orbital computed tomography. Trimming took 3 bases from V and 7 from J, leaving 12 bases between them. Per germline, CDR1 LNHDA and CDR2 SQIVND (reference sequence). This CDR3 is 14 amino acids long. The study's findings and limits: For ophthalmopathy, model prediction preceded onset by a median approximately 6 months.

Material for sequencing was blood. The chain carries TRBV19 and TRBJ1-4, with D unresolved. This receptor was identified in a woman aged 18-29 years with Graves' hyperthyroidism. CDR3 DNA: TGTGCCAGTAGTATTGGAGGAAAAGGTGAAAAACTGTTTTTT. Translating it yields CASSIGGKGEKLFF. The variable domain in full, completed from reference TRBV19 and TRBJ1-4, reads DGGITQSPKYLFRKEGQNVTLSCEQNLNHDAMYWYRQDPGQGLRLIYYSQIVNDFQKGDIAEGYSVSREKKESFPLTVTSAQKNPTAFYLCASSIGGKGEKLFFGSGTQLSVL.